This TCR beta chain was profiled in a study of cytomegalovirus exposure and HLA in healthy donors. CDR3 length: 12 residues. Trimming took off 4 bases at V and 8 bases at J, with 9 bases between the two ends. The germline CDR1 and CDR2 sequences are PRHDT and FYEKMQ (reference sequence). Profiling relied on immunoSEQ multiplex PCR, and the TCRdb table lists in-frame clones only, not all of them. The sample shows about 240,000 clones, approximately 90% of them seen only once. The origin of this receptor is a man aged 18 to 30 in good health and CMV-seronegative. This chain joins TRBV13 and TRBJ2-4, with a possible D match to TRBD1 (6 bases). The sequencing input was PBMCs. The CDR3 region is CASSSDRYIQYF. The DNA of the CDR3 is TGTGCCAGCAGCTCAGACAGGTACATTCAGTACTTC. Complete variable domain (other parts from reference TRBV13 and TRBJ2-4): AAGVIQSPRHLIKEKRETATLKCYPIPRHDTVYWYQQGPGQDPQFLISFYEKMQSDKGSIPDRFSAQQFSDYHSELNMSSLELGDSALYFCASSSDRYIQYFGAGTRLSVL.